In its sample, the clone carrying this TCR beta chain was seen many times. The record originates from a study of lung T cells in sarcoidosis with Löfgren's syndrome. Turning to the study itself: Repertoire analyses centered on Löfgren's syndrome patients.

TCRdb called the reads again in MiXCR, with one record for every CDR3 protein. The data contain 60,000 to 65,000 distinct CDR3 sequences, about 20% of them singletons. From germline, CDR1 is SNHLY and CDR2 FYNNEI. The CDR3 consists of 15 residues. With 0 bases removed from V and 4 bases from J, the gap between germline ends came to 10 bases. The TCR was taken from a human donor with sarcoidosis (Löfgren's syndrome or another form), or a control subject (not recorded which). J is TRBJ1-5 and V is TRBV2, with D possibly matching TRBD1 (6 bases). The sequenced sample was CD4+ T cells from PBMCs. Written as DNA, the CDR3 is TGTGCCAGCAGTGAAGCCGACAGGCAAAATCAGCCCCAGCATTTT. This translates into CASSEADRQNQPQHF.